These T cell receptor beta chains were read from a single sample in a study of blood T cells in healthy people across ages. In TCRdb, the 5' RACE reads were re-called with MiXCR into one record per CDR3 protein. Seen here are hundreds of thousands of distinct CDR3 sequences, approximately 25% observed once, and the top ten hold around 10%. These same data were also listed under a study on T cells of mothers and their children.

Source material: blood. These receptors were taken from a boy younger than 18 in good health. The CDR3 runs from the conserved cysteine through the conserved F or W. Each record gives: J gene, V gene, clone size, D gene, CDR3 length, CDR3 DNA, CDR3 protein. D genes are given only for firm matches. Rows may omit the clone size; those that give it use once, few, many or a size class.

TRBJ2-5 TRBV25-1 few TRBD2 12 TGTGCGACTAGCCCCCGAGGAGAGACCCAGTACTTC CATSPRGETQYF
TRBJ1-2 TRBV14 . . 16 TGTGCCAGCAGCCAAGTTCCGACAGCGGTGTCGGGTGGCTACACCTTC CASSQVPTAVSGGYTF
TRBJ2-1 TRBV27 few . 12 TGTGCCAGCAGTCCCACGGGCGATGAGCAGTTCTTC CASSPTGDEQFF
TRBJ1-6 TRBV29-1 few TRBD1 13 TGCAGCGTTACGACAGGGTATAATTCACCCCTCCACTTT CSVTTGYNSPLHF
TRBJ1-1 TRBV5-1 . TRBD1 13 TGCGCCAGCAGCTTGGACAGGGGTCTAAGGGCTTTCTTT CASSLDRGLRAFF
TRBJ2-5 TRBV2 few TRBD2 16 TGTGCCAGCAAGGGACTAGCGGGGGGGAGCCCAGAGACCCAGTACTTC CASKGLAGGSPETQYF
TRBJ2-1 TRBV7-9 . . 15 TGTGCCAGCAGCTTATTAGGGCTGGGGGACAATGAGCAGTTCTTC CASSLLGLGDNEQFF
TRBJ2-1 TRBV7-3 . . 17 TGTGCCAGCGGGACCGGGCCACTAGGTTCCACCTACAATGAACAGTTCTTC CASGTGPLGSTYNEQFF
TRBJ1-5 TRBV2 few TRBD1 14 TGTGCCAGCAGTAAACAGGGGACCAATCAGCCCCAGCATTTT CASSKQGTNQPQHF
TRBJ2-7 TRBV27 . . 11 TGTGCCAGCAGTGGGGTGAGCGAGCAGTACTTC CASSGVSEQYF
TRBJ2-1 TRBV7-9 . . 14 TGTGCCAGCGCGGGTGTGGGAGGATACAATGAGCAGTTCTTC CASAGVGGYNEQFF